This TCR beta chain was obtained from a study of early T cells in non-severe SARS-CoV-2 infection. Study-wide points: VDJdb-based matching was biased toward anti-spike CD8 responses and missed private and CD4 specificities.

TCRdb reprocessed the 5' RACE reads via MiXCR and lists one record per CDR3 protein. The sample contains more than 95,000 distinct CDR3 sequences, about 10% of which appear only once. Unmatched junction bases numbered 6, after V lost 2 bases and J lost 4 bases. The CDR3 has 16 residues. The germline V gene has CDR1 SGHAT and CDR2 FQNNGV. The table lists this clonotype with many counts. The antigen remains undetermined. The receptor's source is an adult who was a healthcare worker with PCR-confirmed SARS-CoV-2 infection or an uninfected control (not recorded which). The source material was whole blood, sampled at baseline. The chain couples TRBV11-2 to TRBJ2-2, with 8 bases lining up with TRBD1. CDR3 region: CASSLFQGAGTGELFF. CDR3 bases: TGTGCCAGCAGCTTATTTCAGGGGGCTGGCACCGGGGAGCTGTTTTTT.